Shown below are 15 T cell receptor beta chains from a single sample sequenced in a study of cytomegalovirus exposure and HLA in healthy donors. The PCR used 60 Vbeta and 13 Jbeta primers. Data came from immunoSEQ multiplex PCR; TCRdb stores just in-frame clones and leaves some out. Of some 200,000 clones detected, 82% appear once; the ten largest clones hold approximately 6.5%. The specimen was PBMCs. These receptors all come from a woman between 50 and 59 years old in good health and CMV-seropositive.

CDR3: CARAPSSVYF. CDR3 sequence (DNA): TGTGCCAGGGCACCTTCCTCCGTGTACTTC. The genes are TRBV19 and TRBJ2-7; the D is unclear. The CDR3 has 10 amino acids. V lost 9 bases and J 12 bases, leaving 15 bases between the germline ends. The germline V gene has CDR1 LNHDA and CDR2 SQIVND (reference sequence). The complete variable domain, with remaining parts taken from reference TRBV19 and TRBJ2-7, reads DGGITQSPKYLFRKEGQNVTLSCEQNLNHDAMYWYRQDPGQGLRLIYYSQIVNDFQKGDIAEGYSVSREKKESFPLTVTSAQKNPTAFYLCARAPSSVYFGPGTRLTVT.

The chain employs TRBV5-1 and TRBJ2-7; D ambiguous. The V gene's germline CDR1 is SGHRS and CDR2 YFSETQ. V gave up 0 bases and J gave up 0 bases, with 7 bases separating them. The CDR3 is 14 residues long. The CDR3 region is CASSLGQASYEQYF. The CDR3 region has the DNA TGCGCCAGCAGCTTGGGGCAGGCCTCCTACGAGCAGTACTTC.

V is TRBV28 and J is TRBJ2-5; D possibly corresponds to TRBD1 (5 bases). This CDR3 contains 14 residues. The V end lost 7 bases, the J end lost 2 bases, and 14 bases lay between the germline ends. Germline CDR1 MDHEN, CDR2 SYDVKM. The CDR3 DNA follows: TGTGCCAGCAATGAGAGGACACGTCAAGAGACCCAGTACTTC. This sequence encodes CASNERTRQETQYF.

J is TRBJ1-5 and V is TRBV18, with TRBD1 identical over 8 bases. Germline V gene lookup returns CDR1 KGHSH and CDR2 LQKENI. The CDR3 extends over 13 amino acids. V lost 5 bases and J lost 4; bases outside the gene matches: 1. Written as DNA, the CDR3 is TGTGCCAGCTCAGACAGGGGTAATCAGCCCCAGCATTTT. It translates to CASSDRGNQPQHF. Looking up the rest from reference TRBV18 and TRBJ1-5 gives the full variable domain: NAGVMQNPRHLVRRRGQEARLRCSPMKGHSHVYWYRQLPEEGLKFMVYLQKENIIDESGMPKERFSAEFPKEGPSILRIQQVVRGDSAAYFCASSDRGNQPQHFGDGTRLSIL.

The sample holds a few counts of this clone. The rearrangement links TRBV6-5 to TRBJ1-2; 7 positions match TRBD1. Trimming at V came to 6 bases and at J to 9 bases, leaving 10 bases not matched to a gene. CDR1 is MNHEY and CDR2 is SVGAGI in the germline V gene. CDR3 length: 13 residues. The CDR3 sequence: CASSRGQAGRYTF. The CDR3 nucleotides are TGTGCCAGCAGCCGCGGACAGGCTGGCCGCTACACCTTC.

As concerns this clone: Sequence at one end of the junction differs from germline and may be a read error. The J gene is TRBJ2-5, the V gene TRBV7-7; the D gene is possibly TRBD1 (6 bases). This CDR3 contains 16 residues. CDR1 and CDR2 from the germline V gene are SSHAT and FNYEAQ (reference sequence). CDR3 DNA: TGTGCTAGCAGCTTAGGAGGTTTACAGGGCGGGGAGACCCAGTACTTC. Translated, it gives CASSLGGLQGGETQYF. The full variable domain, rest sourced from reference TRBV7-7 and TRBJ2-5, is GAGVSQSPRYKVTKRGQDVTLRCDPISSHATLYWYQQALGQGPEFLTYFNYEAQPDKSGLPSDRFSAERPEGSISTLTIQRTEQRDSAMYRCASSLGGLQGGETQYFGPGTRLLVL.

This chain uses TRBV5-4 with TRBJ2-1; 10 bases are shared with TRBD2. Unmatched junction bases numbered 7, after V lost 5 bases and J lost 5 bases. From germline, CDR1 is SGHNT and CDR2 YYREEE (reference sequence). This CDR3 contains 15 residues. CDR3 in DNA: TGTGCCAGCAGTCTAGCGGGGGCATCCGACAATGAGCAGTTCTTC. Translating it yields CASSLAGASDNEQFF. The variable domain in full, completed from reference TRBV5-4 and TRBJ2-1, reads ETGVTQSPTHLIKTRGQQVTLRCSSQSGHNTVSWYQQALGQGPQFIFQYYREEENGRGNFPPRFSGLQFPNYSSELNVNALELDDSALYLCASSLAGASDNEQFFGPGTRLTVL.

This clone was observed a handful of times. The V call is TRBV5-8, the J call TRBJ1-3, with D possibly TRBD1 on 5 matching bases. V shed 1 base and J shed 0 bases, with 8 bases lying between them. CDR1 is SGHTS and CDR2 is YDEGEE in the germline V gene. This CDR3 contains 15 residues. CDR3 sequence: CASSLNRLSGNTIYF. CDR3 coding DNA: TGTGCCAGCAGCTTGAACAGGCTCTCTGGAAACACCATATATTTT.

V and J are TRBV6-5 and TRBJ2-7, with D possibly matching TRBD1 (5 bases). Trimming stripped 0 bases from V and 2 bases from J, with 11 bases between. This CDR3 region has 15 residues. CDR1 is MNHEY and CDR2 is SVGAGI in the germline V gene. The CDR3: CASSYSNRRPYEQYF. The DNA of the CDR3 is TGTGCCAGCAGTTACTCGAACAGGCGACCCTACGAGCAGTACTTC.

The chain employs TRBV2 and TRBJ2-5, with TRBD1 as a possible D gene (6 bases). Trimming removed 10 bases at V and 5 bases at J, with 17 bases between. CDR1 and CDR2 (germline): SNHLY, FYNNEI. The CDR3 covers 13 residues. CDR3 sequence: CATLGAQAETQYF. In DNA form, the CDR3 reads TGTGCCACCTTGGGGGCCCAGGCCGAGACCCAGTACTTC.

Comments on this clone: Other nucleotide sequences in the sample specify the same CDR3. The chain combines TRBV19 with TRBJ2-2; no clear D gene. The ends were cut back, 3 bases at V and 4 bases at J, with 9 bases in the middle. In germline, CDR1 is LNHDA, CDR2 SQIVND (reference sequence). This CDR3 contains 14 residues. The CDR3 sequence is CASSIQGATGELFF. CDR3 nucleotide sequence: TGTGCCAGTAGTATTCAAGGAGCCACCGGGGAGCTGTTTTTT. Using reference TRBV19 and TRBJ2-2 for the parts outside the CDR3, the full variable domain is DGGITQSPKYLFRKEGQNVTLSCEQNLNHDAMYWYRQDPGQGLRLIYYSQIVNDFQKGDIAEGYSVSREKKESFPLTVTSAQKNPTAFYLCASSIQGATGELFFGEGSRLTVL.

The chain combines TRBV28 with TRBJ2-5; TRBD2 aligns across 7 bases. The V gene end was trimmed by 8 bases and the J gene end by 3 bases; junction bases not matched to a gene: 6. The CDR3 length is 13 residues. Germline CDR1 MDHEN, CDR2 SYDVKM. The CDR3: CASAGGGEETQYF. Written as DNA, the CDR3 is TGTGCCAGCGCTGGGGGAGGGGAAGAGACCCAGTACTTC.

The chain uses TRBV18 and TRBJ2-5, with D perhaps TRBD1 (6 bases). CDR1 is KGHSH and CDR2 is LQKENI in the germline V gene. The CDR3 length is 14 residues. The ends were cut back, 7 bases at V and 2 bases at J, with 14 bases in the middle. The CDR3 DNA is TGTGCCAGCTTCGGACAGAGACAACAAGAGACCCAGTACTTC. The encoded protein is CASFGQRQQETQYF.

The rearrangement joins TRBV2 to TRBJ1-6, with D perhaps matching TRBD1 (5 bases). CDR3 size: 15 residues. Germline-derived CDR1 and CDR2 are SNHLY and FYNNEI. The V end lost 1 base, the J end lost 9 bases, and 13 bases lay between the germline ends. This CDR3 is CASSEEGPTGSPLHF. CDR3 nucleotides: TGTGCCAGCAGTGAAGAGGGGCCGACGGGTTCACCCCTCCACTTT. The complete variable domain, with remaining parts taken from reference TRBV2 and TRBJ1-6, reads EPEVTQTPSHQVTQMGQEVILRCVPISNHLYFYWYRQILGQKVEFLVSFYNNEISEKSEIFDDQFSVERPDGSNFTLKIRSTKLEDSAMYFCASSEEGPTGSPLHFGNGTRLTVT.

This clone was recorded a few times. This chain connects TRBV27 to TRBJ1-2, with a tentative D call TRBD1 (5 bases). Germline CDR1 MNHEY, CDR2 SMNVEV (reference sequence). The ends were cut back, 2 bases at V and 8 bases at J, with 15 bases in the middle. CDR3 length: 14 residues. The CDR3 DNA reads TGTGCCAGCAGTTTAAATCCAGGGTTCGGGGGCTACACCTTC. Amino acid sequence: CASSLNPGFGGYTF.